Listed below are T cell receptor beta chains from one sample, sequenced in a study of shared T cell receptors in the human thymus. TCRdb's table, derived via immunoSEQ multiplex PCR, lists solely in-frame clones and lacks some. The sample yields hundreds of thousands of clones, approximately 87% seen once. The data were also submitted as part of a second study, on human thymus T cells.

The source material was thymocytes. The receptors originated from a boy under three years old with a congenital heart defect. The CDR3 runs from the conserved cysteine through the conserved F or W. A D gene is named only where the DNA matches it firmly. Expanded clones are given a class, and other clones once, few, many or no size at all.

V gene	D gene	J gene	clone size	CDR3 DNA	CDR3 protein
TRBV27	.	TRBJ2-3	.	TGTGCCAGCAGTTTAGCGGGACTCTTAAGCACAGATACGCAGTATTTT	CASSLAGLLSTDTQYF
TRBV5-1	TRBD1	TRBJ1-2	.	TGCGCCAGCAGAAAGACAGGGGTGTATGGCTACACCTTC	CASRKTGVYGYTF
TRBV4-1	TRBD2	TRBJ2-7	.	TGCGCCAGCAGCCAAGGGCCGGTAGCGGGGGGGCCGTACGAGCAGTACTTC	CASSQGPVAGGPYEQYF
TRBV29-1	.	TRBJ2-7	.	TGCAGCGTTTCCGGGACACCACCCTACGAGCAGTACTTC	CSVSGTPPYEQYF
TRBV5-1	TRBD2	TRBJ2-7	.	TGCGCCAGCAGCGAAGGGACTAGCGGGAACAAAGGGTACGAGCAGTACTTC	CASSEGTSGNKGYEQYF
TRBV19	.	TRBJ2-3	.	TGTGCCAGTAGCCGGAGCACAGATACGCAGTATTTT	CASSRSTDTQYF
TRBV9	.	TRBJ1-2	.	TGTGCCAGCAGCGTAATAAATCCGGGTACCGATGGCTACACCTTC	CASSVINPGTDGYTF
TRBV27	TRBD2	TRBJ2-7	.	TGTGCCAGCAGTTTAAACGGGGGGGGTGGCTACGAGCAGTACTTC	CASSLNGGGGYEQYF
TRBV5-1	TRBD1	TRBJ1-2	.	TGCGCCAGCAGCTTAGCCGGGACAGGGAACCCTCCCCCCCTTAACTATGGCTACACCTTC	CASSLAGTGNPPPLNYGYTF
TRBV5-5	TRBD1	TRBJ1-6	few	TGTGCCAGCAGCTTGATGGCAGGGGGCTCTCGTTATAATTCACCCCTCCACTTT	CASSLMAGGSRYNSPLHF
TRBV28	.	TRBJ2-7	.	TGTGCCAGCAGTTTACCCGGACAGACCCCCTACGAGCAGTACTTC	CASSLPGQTPYEQYF
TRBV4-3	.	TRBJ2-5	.	TGCGCCAGCAGCCAAGATGGCCCAGCGGAGACGTACCAAGAGACCCAGTACTTC	CASSQDGPAETYQETQYF
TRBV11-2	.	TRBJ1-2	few	TGTGCCAGCGCGGGGGGGGACCGGATCGGTGGCTACACCTTC	CASAGGDRIGGYTF
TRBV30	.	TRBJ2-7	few	TGTGCCTGGAGTCCCCGCGGGCCGAGCTCCTACGAGCAGTACTTC	CAWSPRGPSSYEQYF
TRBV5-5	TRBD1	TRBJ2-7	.	TGTGCCAGCAGCTCAGGACAGGGGGCCTACGAGCAGTACTTC	CASSSGQGAYEQYF
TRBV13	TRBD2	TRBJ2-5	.	TGTGCCAGCAGCTTAGTCACGGACCGGGGGGGCTCGACCCAGTACTTC	CASSLVTDRGGSTQYF
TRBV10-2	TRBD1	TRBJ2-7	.	TGCGCCAGCAGTGAAGGACAGGGGCGCTACGAGCAGTACTTC	CASSEGQGRYEQYF
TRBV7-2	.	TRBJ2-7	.	TGTGCCAGCAGCCCGACGGGGGGCGCCTACGAGCAGTACTTC	CASSPTGGAYEQYF
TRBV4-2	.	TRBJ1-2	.	TGTGCCAGCAGCCAAGGGGCATCCAGGGGATTTAGCTATGGCTACACCTTC	CASSQGASRGFSYGYTF
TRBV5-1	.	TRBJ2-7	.	TGCGCCAGCAGCTTGGACAGGGAGGGTTACGAGCAGTACTTC	CASSLDREGYEQYF
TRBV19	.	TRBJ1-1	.	TGTGCCAGTAGTATACGGCAGGGGCAGAGAAACACTGAAGCTTTCTTT	CASSIRQGQRNTEAFF
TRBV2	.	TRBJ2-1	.	TGTGCCAGCAGTGAAGAAGAAGGGGGCGGGGGGTCCAATGAGCAGTTCTTC	CASSEEEGGGGSNEQFF
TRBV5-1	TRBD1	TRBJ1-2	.	TGCGCCAGCAGCTCCGGACAGGGAGTAACCTATGGCTACACCTTC	CASSSGQGVTYGYTF
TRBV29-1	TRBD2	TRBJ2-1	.	TGCAGCGTTGCTGGGGGACTAGCCGGGAGCGATGAGCAGTTCTTC	CSVAGGLAGSDEQFF
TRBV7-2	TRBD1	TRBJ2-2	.	TGTGCCAGCAGCTTCTACGGGACAGGGGACACCGGGGAGCTGTTTTTT	CASSFYGTGDTGELFF
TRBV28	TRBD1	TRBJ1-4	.	TGTGCCAGCAGTGCCCGGGACAGGGAAAAACTGTTTTTT	CASSARDREKLFF
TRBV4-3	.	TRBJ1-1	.	TGCGCCAGCAGCCAGACGAGACATTTGAACACTGAAGCTTTCTTT	CASSQTRHLNTEAFF
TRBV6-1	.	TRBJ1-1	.	TGTGCCAGCAGGGCCGTTGAAGCTTTCTTT	CASRAVEAFF
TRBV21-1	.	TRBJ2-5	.	TGTGCCAGCAGGACAGGGAGAACTTGGCAAGAGACCCAGTACTTC	CASRTGRTWQETQYF
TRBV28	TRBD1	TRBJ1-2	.	TGTGCCAGCAGTCCCGGGACAGGGGGCAATGGCTACACCTTC	CASSPGTGGNGYTF
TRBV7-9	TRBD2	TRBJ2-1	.	TGTGCCAGCAGCTCGTTAGCGGGAGGGCCGTTAAATGAGCAGTTCTTC	CASSSLAGGPLNEQFF